Presented here are 15 T cell receptor beta chains from one specimen sequenced in a study of shared clonotypes between healthy human individuals. Data came from immunoSEQ multiplex PCR; TCRdb stores just in-frame clones and leaves some out. This table has approximately 1,000,000 clones, 75% to 85% appearing once. Sequenced input: memory CD4+ T cells from PBMCs. Sample subset: CD45RA-negative fraction. The receptors come from a man aged 18 to 29 in good health. Some clones in this sample may be carry-over from other donors' samples.

The rearrangement uses TRBV5-6 and TRBJ2-1; TRBD2 might be the D (6 bases). The CDR3 loop spans 15 amino acids. Germline V gene sequence: CDR1 SGHDT, CDR2 YYEEEE. V was shortened by 4 bases and J by 7 bases, with 18 bases between the two germline ends. In nucleotides, the CDR3 is TGTGCCAGCAGCACTGCCCATCTGACTAGTAATGAGCAGTTCTTC. This gives the protein CASSTAHLTSNEQFF.

This clone is a singleton in its sample. This chain uses TRBV28 with TRBJ1-2; unclear D gene. The CDR3 runs to 14 residues. The germline V gene encodes CDR1 MDHEN and CDR2 SYDVKM. V was cut by 2 bases and J by 4 bases, with 11 bases left in between. This CDR3 reads CASSLQMRGYGYTF. CDR3 coding DNA: TGTGCCAGCAGTTTACAGATGCGGGGCTATGGCTACACCTTC.

The chain carries TRBV7-3 and TRBJ2-1; D not resolved. Trimming shortened V by 2 bases and J by 7 bases, and 12 bases separated the two germline ends. This CDR3 is 14 amino acids long. Germline CDR1 SGHTA, CDR2 FQGTGA. The CDR3 sequence: CASSLELTSNEQFF. The CDR3 coding sequence is TGTGCCAGCAGCTTAGAATTAACTTCTAATGAGCAGTTCTTC.

The J gene is TRBJ1-1, the V gene TRBV7-9; perhaps TRBD1 as D (6 bases). The CDR3 has 15 amino acids. The germline gives CDR1 SEHNR, CDR2 FQNEAQ (reference sequence). Trimming took off 0 bases at V and 2 bases at J, with 10 bases between the two ends. The CDR3 reads CASSLAPDRNTEAFF. In nucleotides, the CDR3 is TGTGCCAGCAGCTTAGCTCCGGACAGAAACACTGAAGCTTTCTTT. The full variable domain, with the rest looked up from reference TRBV7-9 and TRBJ1-1, is DTGVSQNPRHKITKRGQNVTFRCDPISEHNRLYWYRQTLGQGPEFLTYFQNEAQLEKSRLLSDRFSAERPKGSFSTLEIQRTEQGDSAMYLCASSLAPDRNTEAFFGQGTRLTVV.

This clone was counted between two and nine times. The chain employs TRBV7-9 and TRBJ1-4; the D is unclear. The germline V gene has CDR1 SEHNR and CDR2 FQNEAQ (reference sequence). V lost 7 bases, J lost 6 bases, and 15 bases lay in between. The CDR3 runs 14 residues. CDR3 sequence: CASTPPSGYEKLFF. In DNA form, the CDR3 reads TGTGCCAGCACCCCCCCCAGTGGGTATGAAAAACTGTTTTTT.

The rearrangement links TRBV18 to TRBJ1-1, with D uncertain. Per germline, CDR1 KGHSH and CDR2 LQKENI. The CDR3 runs 13 residues. V was shortened by 6 bases and J by 1 base, with 9 bases between the two germline ends. The CDR3 loop reads CASSNERNTEAFF. The CDR3 nucleotides read TGTGCCAGCTCTAACGAAAGGAACACTGAAGCTTTCTTT.

This clone was seen a handful of times. Distinct nucleotide sequences in the sample also encode this CDR3. The chain is built from TRBV14 and TRBJ2-7; TRBD2 is a possible D gene (6 bases). The V end lost 1 base, the J end lost 2 bases, and 12 bases lay between the germline ends. CDR3 length: 15 residues. Looked up from germline, CDR1 is SGHDN and CDR2 is FVKESK. The CDR3 protein is CASSQAGTGAYEQYF. In DNA, the CDR3 is TGTGCCAGCAGCCAAGCCGGGACGGGGGCCTACGAGCAGTACTTC.

This clone appeared a few times. This chain links TRBV13 with TRBJ1-2; possible D gene TRBD1, 6 bases. Germline values: CDR1 PRHDT, CDR2 FYEKMQ (reference sequence). This CDR3 is 15 amino acids long. V lost 2 bases to trimming and J lost 6 bases, with 16 bases between them. The CDR3 reads CASSLRGYAGHGYTF. The CDR3 nucleotides are TGTGCCAGCAGCTTAAGGGGGTACGCGGGCCATGGCTACACCTTC.

With regard to this clone: Other DNA sequences within the sample encode an identical CDR3. The gene calls are TRBV5-1 and TRBJ2-2; D unclear. V shed 3 bases and J shed 0 bases, with 9 bases lying between them. CDR1 is SGHRS, CDR2 YFSETQ, per germline. The CDR3 is 15 amino acids. The CDR3 nucleotides read TGCGCCAGCAGCTCCCTGGCAGCGAACACCGGGGAGCTGTTTTTT. Translated: CASSSLAANTGELFF.

This chain connects TRBV9 to TRBJ2-1, with D perhaps assigned TRBD1 or TRBD2 (6 bases each). The ends were cut back, 0 bases at V and 7 bases at J, with 17 bases in the middle. CDR1 is SGDLS, CDR2 YYNGEE, per germline. The CDR3 consists of 16 residues. CDR3 sequence (DNA): TGTGCCAGCAGCGTAGTAATAGGGGGGTCTGAGAATGAGCAGTTCTTC. This encodes CASSVVIGGSENEQFF. The variable domain in full, with the rest retrieved from reference TRBV9 and TRBJ2-1, is DSGVTQTPKHLITATGQRVTLRCSPRSGDLSVYWYQQSLDQGLQFLIQYYNGEERAKGNILERFSAQQFPDLHSELNLSSLELGDSALYFCASSVVIGGSENEQFFGPGTRLTVL.

As concerns this clone: A junction end diverges from the germline sequence, so it may reflect a read error. The rearrangement links TRBV6-5 to TRBJ1-1, with D hard to call. The CDR3 has 14 residues. CDR1 MNHEY and CDR2 SVGAGI come from the germline V gene. The CDR3 DNA reads as TGTGCCAGCAGATACTCGGGGTGGGGCACTGAAGCTTTCTTT. Its translation is CASRYSGWGTEAFF.

This clone appeared a few times. This chain uses TRBV18 with TRBJ1-1; TRBD1 matches 8 bases. Looked up from germline, CDR1 is KGHSH and CDR2 is LQKENI. The CDR3 loop spans 17 amino acids. V shed 5 bases, J shed 0 bases, and the junction held 11 bases outside the gene matches. The CDR3 bases are TGTGCCAGCTCAGACAGGGGCCAAAAGTTCATGAACACTGAAGCTTTCTTT. This sequence encodes CASSDRGQKFMNTEAFF.

V is TRBV27 and J is TRBJ1-1; D is unclear. The ends were cut back, 7 bases at V and 5 bases at J, with 11 bases in the middle. This CDR3 comprises 12 residues. In germline, CDR1 is MNHEY, CDR2 SMNVEV (reference sequence). Written as DNA, the CDR3 is TGTGCCAGCACTACACGGGGAACTGAAGCTTTCTTT. It translates to CASTTRGTEAFF.

The chain links TRBV11-2 to TRBJ1-4; D is undetermined. V was shortened by 1 base and J by 7 bases, with 13 bases between the two germline ends. CDR3 size: 15 residues. Germline V gene data show CDR1 as SGHAT and CDR2 as FQNNGV. The DNA of the CDR3 is TGTGCCAGCAGCTTAGGGTCGAGGGCAGGTGAAAAACTGTTTTTT. It is translated as CASSLGSRAGEKLFF.

This clone was detected only a few times. The V call is TRBV27, the J call TRBJ2-7; D perhaps matches TRBD1 (5 bases). Germline loops: CDR1 MNHEY, CDR2 SMNVEV (reference sequence). V shed 9 bases and J shed 6 bases, with 18 bases lying between them. The CDR3 length is 13 residues. The CDR3 bases are TGTGCCAGTACCAAGGCAGGGTATAGCGAGCAGTACTTC. Protein: CASTKAGYSEQYF.